This TCR beta chain was recorded in a study of cytomegalovirus exposure and HLA in healthy donors. Findings and caveats of the study: Equally common other TCR beta chains were less clonally expanded than HLA-associated ones, a later analysis found. From TCR beta sequences, most subjects' HLA-A and HLA-B alleles were reportedly predicted accurately. A missense DCLRE1C variant was associated with V- and J-gene trimming of TCR beta chains in a later analysis, and an independent cohort replicated the association.

This CDR3 contains 20 residues. The V gene's germline CDR1 is SGHRS and CDR2 YFSETQ. V trimming: 1 base; J trimming: 1 base; junction bases outside the gene matches: 16. 13 Jbeta primers and 60 Vbeta primers were used for the PCR. The repertoire was sequenced with immunoSEQ multiplex PCR; TCRdb's copy has only in-frame clones and lacks some. The data contain 130,000 to 150,000 clones, over 65% of them singletons. Points on this clone: As yet, its antigen is unknown.

The V call is TRBV5-1, the J call TRBJ2-3; 9 bases line up with TRBD2. The source material was PBMCs. The sequence was obtained from a man younger than 35 in good health and CMV-seropositive. CDR3 sequence: CASSLSGASGGFVGTDTQYF. CDR3 nucleotide sequence: TGCGCCAGCAGCTTGTCCGGGGCGAGCGGGGGGTTCGTGGGCACAGATACGCAGTATTTT. Full variable domain (missing parts from reference TRBV5-1 and TRBJ2-3): KAGVTQTPRYLIKTRGQQVTLSCSPISGHRSVSWYQQTPGQGLQFLFEYFSETQRNKGNFPGRFSGRQFSNSRSEMNVSTLELGDSALYLCASSLSGASGGFVGTDTQYFGPGTRLTVL.